Listed below are T cell receptor beta chains from one sample, sequenced in a study of blood T cells in healthy people across ages. Using its own MiXCR run on the 5' RACE reads, TCRdb lists one record per CDR3 protein. The sample records about 720,000 distinct CDR3 sequences, 20% to 25% being singletons. Sample: blood. The receptors come from a man between 65 and 79 years old in good health. CDR3s leave out the opening cysteine and the closing phenylalanine or tryptophan.

v_call cdr3_aa
TRBV6-6 ASHREGGLFNEQF
TRBV6-5 ASSYDWYRVVTGELF
TRBV7-2 ASSLVHSLTYEQY
TRBV2 ASSEGEASLGY
TRBV11-1 ASSLFRPSTDTQY
TRBV7-9 ASSLSIYLRTQY
TRBV15 ATSRGQRAANEKLF
TRBV7-9 ASSSLQGASYEQY
TRBV20-1 GARDRRGGTDTQY
TRBV3-1 ASSQPAAALH
TRBV7-3 ASSRTGGVGPDTQY
TRBV6-4 ASSEREGSNEQF
TRBV7-9 ASSERADGYT
TRBV10-3 AVSDGETQY
TRBV14 ASSRGGTGINEQF
TRBV15 ATSRERTLPYEQY
TRBV27 ASRLGQLTDTQY
TRBV6-6 ASTRKRGRGDTQY
TRBV7-9 ASGDYEQC
TRBV28 ASSLASGGFQETQY
TRBV20-1 SARKRLPEAF
TRBV9 ASSVTTGDGELF
TRBV7-3 ASSLTGGTSEQF
TRBV7-9 ASTLGQGAIEKLF
TRBV10-3 AISELGEMNIQY
TRBV11-3 ASSLRKGTGVDEQF
TRBV12-3/TRBV12-4 ASSRTETGIYEQY
TRBV12-3/TRBV12-4 ASERQGLKTQY
TRBV20-1 SAKGLVGANYGYT
TRBV7-9 ASSDERSLH
TRBV19 ASSTPLGRNTEAF
TRBV5-5 ASFGRALVGNEQF
TRBV12-3/TRBV12-4 ASVVGLADTDTQY
TRBV12-3/TRBV12-4 ASSLAETGVNTEAF
TRBV11-3 ASRPGGQVDNEQF
TRBV5-1 ASSLYVGQRTDTQY
TRBV20-1 SARSRAAGSTDTQY
TRBV7-2 ASSSSGTGFEKLF
TRBV12-3/TRBV12-4 ASSFGGMNTEAF
TRBV6-1 ASRGPGTGSGNTIY
TRBV11-2 ASTDGVGDTQY
TRBV7-2 ASSWRAGELF
TRBV7-9 ASRSEDNEQF
TRBV10-3 AISTSGSTEAF
TRBV7-3 ASSLIGSGPVGRDTQY
TRBV2 ASRLLTTGELF
TRBV7-2 ASSPQQAANEKLF
TRBV7-8 ASSHNRGASEKLF
TRBV28 ASSLPRDIQVNGELF
TRBV20-1 SARSLASSYNEQF
TRBV12-3/TRBV12-4 ASHKGQGGAETQY
TRBV18 ASSPIADNEQF
TRBV7-2 ASSSSGTAYNEQF
TRBV20-1 SARLRISYEQY
TRBV29-1 SVSDSPLVGYT